The source of this T cell receptor beta chain is a study of blood T cell repertoires in COVID-19 (dated by TCRdb to 2020 to 2022). As for the study more broadly: Samples covering the acute and convalescent phases of COVID-19 were provided by collaborators in the United States, Italy and Spain. The prospective study material was composed of cDNA or gDNA derived from T cells, B-cell-depleted T cells, or PBMCs. Deeply sampled blood TCRbeta repertoires from subjects exposed to, actively infected with, or recovered from COVID-19 were included in the dataset. The repertoires were released in a freely available public database intended as a resource for research on the immune response to SARS-CoV-2. Samples were obtained from the ongoing ImmuneRACE study (first 160 participants) and from about 1,300 subjects provided by 6 global collaborators. Sample metadata almost always included a de-identified subject ID, COVID-19 status, age in years and sex. Where available, HLA class I and class II types were taken from metadata supplied by the sample provider and were not determined by assay-based typing.

What the authors observed across the whole study: How much clinical and demographic metadata was included differed by source and by participant, and the metadata was provided uncurated.

Spanning cysteine to phenylalanine, the CDR3 consists of 15 amino acids. Only the CDR3 part of the read is kept: 45 bases, read in frame from the first base. After removal of 7 bases from V and 4 bases from J, the junction retains 9 bases not matched to a gene. The germline V gene yields SNHLY for CDR1 and FYNNEI for CDR2. Each collaborating institution followed its own protocols to collect whole blood in K2EDTA tubes. For TCRbeta analysis, collaborators shipped samples in one of three forms: frozen whole blood, isolated PBMCs, or DNA extracted from either of those sample types. The immunoSEQ Assay, a bias-controlled multiplex PCR, was used to amplify TCRbeta CDR3 regions from genomic DNA. Processing in the source paper ran as follows. Nucleated cell counts per sample were estimated from amplification of reference gene primers within the assay. Sequence reads were collapsed and filtered to measure the absolute abundance of every unique TCRbeta CDR3 rearrangement. For each sample, productive Simpson clonality was calculated by taking the square root of Simpson's diversity index across productive rearrangements. TCRdb's version of the immuneACCESS table is confined to in-frame rearrangements and falls short of the full clone set. An unresolved V gene accounts for under half of the shortfall where checked; the remainder is of unknown origin. The V and J calls and clone size were taken over from that table, and D and trimming were inferred from the DNA. A total of approximately 470,000 clones appear in this sample, approximately 83% of them only once. The top ten hold 3% to 3.5% of the sample.

This clone was counted once. Its cognate antigen has yet to be identified. Base qualities are not provided; no much larger clone lies one nucleotide away. The TCR sequence derives from a human donor in a cohort sampled during active COVID-19. Sequencing used peripheral blood. The chain employs TRBV2 and TRBJ2-3; 9 nucleotides in the junction match TRBD1. The CDR3 corresponds to CASNLWDRESDTQYF. Here is the DNA: TGTGCCAGCAATCTCTGGGACAGGGAGTCAGATACGCAGTATTTT.